A single sample gave rise to the 18 T cell receptor beta chains below, sequenced in a study of blood T cell repertoires in COVID-19 (dated by TCRdb to 2020 to 2021). The method was the immunoSEQ multiplex PCR assay. TCRdb provides this immuneACCESS table in a form limited to in-frame rearrangements. Some clones are lacking; in checked studies, under half of them reflect an unresolved V gene, and why the rest are absent is not known. For this sample there are some 150,000 clones; approximately 90% appear just once. Together, the top ten hold about 1.5% of the sample. The source material was peripheral blood. All receptors come from a human donor in a cohort sampled during active COVID-19.

J is TRBJ2-2 and V is TRBV9, with 8 bases that match TRBD2. This CDR3 spans 16 amino acids. Per the germline V gene, CDR1 is SGDLS and CDR2 is YYNGEE. With 3 bases clipped from V and 3 bases from J, the junction kept 7 bases outside the gene matches. The DNA of the CDR3 is TGTGCCAGCAGCGCCGGGGGGGCCGCATACACCGGGGAGCTGTTTTTT. Translation gives CASSAGGAAYTGELFF.

The chain carries TRBV7-9 and TRBJ1-6; TRBD1 matches 10 bases. This CDR3 is built from 15 residues. With V trimmed by 5 bases and J by 7 bases, 5 bases remained unmatched. Germline CDR1 SEHNR, CDR2 FQNEAQ (reference sequence). DNA of the CDR3: TGTGCCAGCAGCCTTGAGGGACAGGGGAATTCACCCCTCCACTTT. Protein: CASSLEGQGNSPLHF.

This sequence joins TRBV6-6 and TRBJ1-2, with 8 bases that match TRBD1. The length of the CDR3 is 13 residues. J was trimmed by 8 bases and V by 6 bases; bases with no gene match: 8. Germline V gene data show CDR1 as MNHNY and CDR2 as SVGAGI (reference sequence). The CDR3 is CASSPGRGPGYTF. CDR3 nucleotide sequence: TGTGCCAGCAGCCCCGGCAGGGGGCCCGGCTACACCTTC.

CDR3 sequence: CASSVGTVSNQPQHF. In DNA form, the CDR3 reads TGTGCCAGCAGTGTTGGGACAGTTAGCAATCAGCCCCAGCATTTT. The chain carries TRBV2 and TRBJ1-5; TRBD1 matches at 7 bases. The CDR3 is 15 residues long. The ends lost 4 bases at V and 0 bases at J; junction bases unmatched: 3. The germline V gene encodes CDR1 SNHLY and CDR2 FYNNEI.

This chain joins TRBV5-1 and TRBJ2-1; 11 bases map to TRBD1. The CDR3 is 18 amino acids. The V gene's germline CDR1 is SGHRS and CDR2 YFSETQ. The V gene end was trimmed by 2 bases and the J gene end by 7 bases; junction bases not matched to a gene: 14. CDR3 in amino acids: CASSFFPRTGGTRNEQFF. DNA for the CDR3: TGCGCCAGCAGCTTTTTCCCTAGGACAGGGGGCACGAGGAATGAGCAGTTCTTC.

The chain links TRBV9 to TRBJ2-5; tentative D call: TRBD1 (5 bases). The CDR3 has 17 residues. Germline V gene lookup returns CDR1 SGDLS and CDR2 YYNGEE. Trimming took off 0 bases at V and 4 bases at J, with 19 bases between the two ends. CDR3 bases: TGTGCCAGCAGCGTAGGTCAGGGTATGGCCAGCCGAGAGACCCAGTACTTC. This translates into CASSVGQGMASRETQYF. The complete variable domain, with remaining parts taken from reference TRBV9 and TRBJ2-5, reads DSGVTQTPKHLITATGQRVTLRCSPRSGDLSVYWYQQSLDQGLQFLIQYYNGEERAKGNILERFSAQQFPDLHSELNLSSLELGDSALYFCASSVGQGMASRETQYFGPGTRLLVL.

The rearrangement joins TRBV6-2 or TRBV6-3 to TRBJ2-1; 10 positions agree with TRBD1. CDR1 and CDR2 (germline): MNHEY, SVGEGT. The CDR3 has 18 amino acids. V was clipped by 2 bases and J by 0 bases; unmatched bases: 7. The CDR3: CASSYRTGGKSSYNEQFF. As DNA, the CDR3 is TGTGCCAGCAGTTACCGGACAGGGGGTAAAAGCTCCTACAATGAGCAGTTCTTC.

The rearrangement links TRBV9 to TRBJ1-4; the D is unclear. Germline V lookup: CDR1 SGDLS, CDR2 YYNGEE. V lost 2 bases to trimming and J lost 7 bases, with 6 bases between them. The CDR3 length is 12 residues. The chain's CDR3 is CASSVSGEKLFF. The CDR3 bases are TGTGCCAGCAGCGTCTCCGGTGAAAAACTGTTTTTT.

This chain uses TRBV6-5 with TRBJ2-1; D may be TRBD1 (6 bases). Germline loops: CDR1 MNHEY, CDR2 SVGAGI. Trimming took off 7 bases at V and 9 bases at J, with 16 bases between the two ends. The CDR3 contains 13 residues. CDR3 in DNA: TGTGCCAGCATGGGGACAACTACTAGTGAGCAGTTCTTC. Translating gives CASMGTTTSEQFF.

The J gene is TRBJ2-7, the V gene TRBV11-2, with D possibly being TRBD2 (8 bases). V was clipped by 5 bases and J by 4 bases, with 12 bases between them. The germline gives CDR1 SGHAT, CDR2 FQNNGV. The CDR3 consists of 13 residues. The CDR3 DNA follows: TGTGCCAGCAGCCGGGAGGGGGCGTACGAGCAGTACTTC. Amino acid sequence: CASSREGAYEQYF.

This sequence joins TRBV6-2 or TRBV6-3 and TRBJ1-2, with a weak D call TRBD1 (5 bases). The V and J ends lost 5 bases and 5 bases respectively, with 15 bases between them. Germline V gives CDR1 MNHEY, CDR2 SVGEGT. This CDR3 has 14 amino acids. The CDR3, as DNA: TGTGCCAGCAGTCCCGGGGAGGGGCTATATGGCTACACCTTC. Protein sequence: CASSPGEGLYGYTF.

The gene calls are TRBV9 and TRBJ2-1, with D maybe TRBD2 (6 bases). Germline V gene lookup returns CDR1 SGDLS and CDR2 YYNGEE. The CDR3 spans 15 residues. With 2 bases removed from V and 3 bases from J, the gap between germline ends came to 12 bases. The CDR3 DNA is TGTGCCAGCAGCGTCACTTGGGGGGACTACAATGAGCAGTTCTTC. It translates to CASSVTWGDYNEQFF. Supplemented by reference TRBV9 and TRBJ2-1, the full variable domain reads DSGVTQTPKHLITATGQRVTLRCSPRSGDLSVYWYQQSLDQGLQFLIQYYNGEERAKGNILERFSAQQFPDLHSELNLSSLELGDSALYFCASSVTWGDYNEQFFGPGTRLTVL.

The chain combines TRBV5-1 with TRBJ2-3, with 15 bases fitting TRBD2. CDR1 is SGHRS and CDR2 is YFSETQ in the germline V gene. The CDR3 is 17 amino acids. V was clipped by 4 bases and J by 3 bases; unmatched bases: 6. The CDR3 sequence is CASSLRTSGGATDTQYF. The CDR3 region has the DNA TGCGCCAGCAGCCTCCGGACTAGCGGGGGGGCAACAGATACGCAGTATTTT. Complete variable domain (other parts from reference TRBV5-1 and TRBJ2-3): KAGVTQTPRYLIKTRGQQVTLSCSPISGHRSVSWYQQTPGQGLQFLFEYFSETQRNKGNFPGRFSGRQFSNSRSEMNVSTLELGDSALYLCASSLRTSGGATDTQYFGPGTRLTVL.

This clone is a singleton in its sample. This sequence joins TRBV6-5 and TRBJ2-5; 7 bases agree with TRBD2. With V trimmed by 6 bases and J by 5 bases, 12 bases remained unmatched. Germline-derived CDR1 and CDR2 are MNHEY and SVGAGI. The CDR3 spans 15 residues. CDR3 protein: CASRIGAGPWETQYF. The CDR3 DNA is TGTGCCAGCAGAATCGGAGCGGGGCCTTGGGAGACCCAGTACTTC.

This rearrangement joins TRBV7-6 to TRBJ1-1; 7 bases match TRBD1. The germline gives CDR1 SGHVS, CDR2 FNYEAQ. CDR3 length: 15 residues. Trimming at V came to 5 bases and at J to 1 base, leaving 7 bases not matched to a gene. The CDR3 region has the DNA TGTGCCAGCAGCCCCCAGACAGGGACGAACACTGAAGCTTTCTTT. This translates into CASSPQTGTNTEAFF.

The chain recombines TRBV19 with TRBJ2-1; TRBD2 aligns across 9 bases. Germline assignment: CDR1 LNHDA and CDR2 SQIVND (reference sequence). The CDR3 consists of 14 residues. The junction had 11 bases not matched to a gene; V was cut back by 10 bases and J by 7 bases. For the CDR3, the DNA is TGTGCCACGAGCGGGGGGCGAGGGGGAAATGAGCAGTTCTTC. This gives the protein CATSGGRGGNEQFF.

The V call is TRBV11-2, the J call TRBJ1-1, with D possibly matching TRBD1 (5 bases). The CDR3 consists of 14 residues. Looked up from germline, CDR1 is SGHAT and CDR2 is FQNNGV. Trimming pared 0 bases from V and 3 bases from J, leaving 8 bases between. The CDR3 loop reads CASSLDGGDTEAFF. CDR3 nucleotides: TGTGCCAGCAGCTTAGATGGAGGGGACACTGAAGCTTTCTTT.

V usage is TRBV5-1 and J usage is TRBJ2-5; tentatively, D is TRBD1 (5 bases). V was pared by 2 bases and J by 5 bases, with 13 bases between. The CDR3 consists of 14 residues. The germline CDR1 and CDR2 sequences are SGHRS and YFSETQ. DNA for the CDR3: TGCGCCAGCAGCTTAAACCAGGGTCATGAGACCCAGTACTTC. Its translation is CASSLNQGHETQYF.